This T cell receptor beta chain stems from a study of T cell repertoires in cytomegalovirus infection. Background on the study: Carrying CMV and the relevant HLA type showed in public TCR beta signatures.

Germline assignment: CDR1 SGHVS and CDR2 FQNEAQ. CDR3 size: 15 residues. V lost 5 bases and J lost 1, with 15 bases in between. This clonotype was recorded many times. TCRdb re-derived calls from the reads in MiXCR, one entry per CDR3 protein. Of 200,000 to 300,000 distinct CDR3 sequences listed, 9% to 15% were seen once; the top ten hold 1.6%. What was sequenced was PBMCs. The TCR originated in a human donor in good health (CMV status not recorded). Some clones in this sample may be carry-over from other donors' samples. The V and J genes are TRBV7-8 and TRBJ2-7; perhaps TRBD1 as D (6 bases). Here the CDR3 DNA reads TGTGCCAGCAGCCAGATGGGACAACTTTCCTACGAGCAGTACTTC. Amino acid sequence: CASSQMGQLSYEQYF.